The 4 T cell receptor beta chains in this list originate from one sample, sequenced in a study of neoadjuvant anti-PD-1 for oral cavity cancer. Profiling relied on immunoSEQ multiplex PCR, and the TCRdb table lists in-frame clones only, not all of them. The repertoire holds fewer than 10,000 clones, with roughly 70% as singletons. Sample time point: after neoadjuvant nivolumab, at surgical resection. This material consisted of PBMCs, taken after nivolumab (anti-PD-1) treatment. Receptors originate from a person between 40 and 79 years old with oral cavity squamous cell carcinoma.

Here the CDR3 reads CASSPLAGVFNEQFF. The CDR3 DNA is TGTGCCAGCAGCCCACTAGCGGGAGTATTTAATGAGCAGTTCTTC. This chain joins TRBV28 and TRBJ2-1; TRBD2 aligns across 11 bases. Germline assignment: CDR1 MDHEN and CDR2 SYDVKM. The CDR3 covers 15 residues. Losses at the gene ends were 6 bases for V and 7 bases for J; bases not matched to a gene: 8.

J is TRBJ2-7 and V is TRBV5-6; D unclear. The germline V gene encodes CDR1 SGHDT and CDR2 YYEEEE. The V end lost 4 bases, the J end lost 4 bases, and 9 bases lay between the germline ends. The CDR3 runs to 12 residues. The chain's CDR3 is CASSATDYEQYF. DNA for the CDR3: TGTGCCAGCAGCGCAACAGATTACGAGCAGTACTTC.

The chain carries TRBV6-5 and TRBJ2-3; a possible D gene is TRBD2 (6 bases). Germline V gene data show CDR1 as MNHEY and CDR2 as SVGAGI. With 6 bases removed from V and 6 bases from J, the gap between germline ends came to 16 bases. The CDR3 runs 14 residues. CDR3 protein: CASSRGTFEDTQYF. The CDR3 DNA reads TGTGCCAGCAGCCGCGGGACTTTCGAGGATACGCAGTATTTT.

This clone was counted a few times. The CDR3 is CASSGTVAGELFF. The CDR3 region has the DNA TGTGCCAGCAGCGGGACTGTTGCCGGGGAGCTGTTTTTT. The rearrangement uses TRBV7-7 and TRBJ2-2; a possible D gene is TRBD2 (6 bases). V shed 5 bases and J shed 6 bases, with 10 bases lying between them. Germline-derived CDR1 and CDR2 are SSHAT and FNYEAQ (reference sequence). The CDR3 spans 13 residues.